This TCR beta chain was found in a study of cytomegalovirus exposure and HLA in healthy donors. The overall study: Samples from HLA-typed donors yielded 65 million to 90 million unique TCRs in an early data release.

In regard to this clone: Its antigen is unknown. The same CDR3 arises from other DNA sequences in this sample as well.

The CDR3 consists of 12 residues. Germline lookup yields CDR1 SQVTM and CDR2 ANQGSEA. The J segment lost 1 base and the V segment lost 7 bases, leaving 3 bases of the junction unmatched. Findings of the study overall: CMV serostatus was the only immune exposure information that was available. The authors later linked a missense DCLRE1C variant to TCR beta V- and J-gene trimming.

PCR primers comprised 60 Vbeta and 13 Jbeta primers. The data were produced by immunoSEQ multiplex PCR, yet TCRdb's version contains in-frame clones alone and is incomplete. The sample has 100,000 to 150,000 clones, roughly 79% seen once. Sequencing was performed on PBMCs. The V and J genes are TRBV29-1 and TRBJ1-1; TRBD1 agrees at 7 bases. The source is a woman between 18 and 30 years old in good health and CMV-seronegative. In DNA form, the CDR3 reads TGCAGCGCTGGGACAGCGAACACTGAAGCTTTCTTT. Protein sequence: CSAGTANTEAFF.